This T cell receptor beta chain came from a study of CXCR3 chemokines and chemotherapy response in bladder cancer. Looked up from germline, CDR1 is MNHEY and CDR2 is SMNVEV (reference sequence). V lost 5 bases, J lost 2 bases, and 13 bases lay in between. CDR3 size: 14 residues. MiXCR, applied by TCRdb to the PCR reads, yields one record per CDR3 protein. The data show over 10,000 distinct CDR3 sequences, 9.5% to 15% seen once. Many counts were recorded for this clonotype. Sampling took place from a patient whose treatment included neoadjuvant chemotherapy. The J gene is TRBJ2-7, the V gene TRBV27, with TRBD2 as a possible D gene (6 bases). This receptor was identified in a human donor with bladder cancer that did not respond to neoadjuvant chemotherapy. The DNA of the CDR3 is TGTGCCAGCAGTCCTAGGGAGGCGGCCTACGAGCAGTACTTC. Translating it yields CASSPREAAYEQYF.